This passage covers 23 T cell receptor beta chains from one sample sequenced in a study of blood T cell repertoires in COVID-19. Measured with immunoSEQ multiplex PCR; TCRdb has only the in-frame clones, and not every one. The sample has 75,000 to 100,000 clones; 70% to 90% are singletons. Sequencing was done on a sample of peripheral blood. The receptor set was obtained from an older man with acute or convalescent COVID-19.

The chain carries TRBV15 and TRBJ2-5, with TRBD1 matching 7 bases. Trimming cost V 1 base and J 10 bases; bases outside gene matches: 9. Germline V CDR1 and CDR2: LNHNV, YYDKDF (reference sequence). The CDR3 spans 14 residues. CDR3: CATSRVEKGGGQYF. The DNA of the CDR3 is TGTGCCACCAGCAGAGTTGAAAAAGGGGGCGGCCAGTACTTC.

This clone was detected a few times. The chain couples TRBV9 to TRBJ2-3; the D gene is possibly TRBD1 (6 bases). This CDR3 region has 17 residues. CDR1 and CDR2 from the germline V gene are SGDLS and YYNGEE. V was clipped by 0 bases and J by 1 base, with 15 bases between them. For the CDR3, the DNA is TGTGCCAGCAGCGTAGCGTGGGGGCAGGGTGGCACAGATACGCAGTATTTT. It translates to CASSVAWGQGGTDTQYF.

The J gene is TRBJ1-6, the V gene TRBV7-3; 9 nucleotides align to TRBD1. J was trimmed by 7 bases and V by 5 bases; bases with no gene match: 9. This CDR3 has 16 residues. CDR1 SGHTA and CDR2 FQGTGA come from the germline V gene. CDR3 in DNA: TGTGCCAGCAGCCCAATGGACAGGGGCAGGAATTCACCCCTCCACTTT. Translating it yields CASSPMDRGRNSPLHF.

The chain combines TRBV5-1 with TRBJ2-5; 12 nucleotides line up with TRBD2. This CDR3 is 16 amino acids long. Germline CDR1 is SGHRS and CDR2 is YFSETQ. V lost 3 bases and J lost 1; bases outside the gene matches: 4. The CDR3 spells CASSWGTSGSQETQYF. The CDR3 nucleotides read TGCGCCAGCAGCTGGGGGACTAGCGGGTCCCAAGAGACCCAGTACTTC.

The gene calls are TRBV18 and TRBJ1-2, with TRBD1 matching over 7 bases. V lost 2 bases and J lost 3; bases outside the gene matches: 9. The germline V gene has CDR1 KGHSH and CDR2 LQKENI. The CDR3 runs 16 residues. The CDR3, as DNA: TGTGCCAGCTCACCATTACAGGGGACCGTGGACTATGGCTACACCTTC. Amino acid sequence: CASSPLQGTVDYGYTF.

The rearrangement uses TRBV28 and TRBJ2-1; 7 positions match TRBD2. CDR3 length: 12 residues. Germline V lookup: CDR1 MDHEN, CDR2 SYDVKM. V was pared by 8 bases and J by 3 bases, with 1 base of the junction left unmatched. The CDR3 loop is CASGGGYNEQFF. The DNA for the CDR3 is TGTGCCAGCGGGGGGGGCTACAATGAGCAGTTCTTC. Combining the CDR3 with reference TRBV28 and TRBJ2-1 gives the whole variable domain DVKVTQSSRYLVKRTGEKVFLECVQDMDHENMFWYRQDPGLGLRLIYFSYDVKMKEKGDIPEGYSVSREKKERFSLILESASTNQTSMYLCASGGGYNEQFFGPGTRLTVL.

The CDR3 DNA sequence: TGCGCCAGCAGCCCCCGGACTCCAGATACGCAGTATTTT. This gives the protein CASSPRTPDTQYF. V usage is TRBV5-1 and J usage is TRBJ2-3; D might be TRBD2 (5 bases). In germline, CDR1 is SGHRS, CDR2 YFSETQ. The CDR3 has 13 amino acids. V lost 4 bases, J lost 4 bases, and 10 bases lay in between.

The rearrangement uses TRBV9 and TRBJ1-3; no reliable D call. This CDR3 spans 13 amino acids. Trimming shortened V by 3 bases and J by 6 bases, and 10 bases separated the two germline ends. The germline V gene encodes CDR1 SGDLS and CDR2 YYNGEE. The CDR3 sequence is CASSGRGANTIYF. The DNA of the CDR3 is TGTGCCAGCAGCGGACGTGGAGCAAACACCATATATTTT.

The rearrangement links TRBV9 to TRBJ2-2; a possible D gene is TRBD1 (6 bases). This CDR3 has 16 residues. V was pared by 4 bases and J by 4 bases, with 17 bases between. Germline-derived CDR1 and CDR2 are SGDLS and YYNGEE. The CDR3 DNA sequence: TGTGCCAGCAGCTCAGGGGTCTGGAGAATCACCGGGGAGCTGTTTTTT. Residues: CASSSGVWRITGELFF.

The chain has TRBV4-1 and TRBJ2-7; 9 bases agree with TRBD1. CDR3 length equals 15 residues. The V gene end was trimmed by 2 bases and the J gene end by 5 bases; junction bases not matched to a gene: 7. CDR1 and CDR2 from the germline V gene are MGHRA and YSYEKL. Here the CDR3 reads CASSQPGQGSNEQYF. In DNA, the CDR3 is TGCGCCAGCAGCCAACCGGGACAGGGTTCCAACGAGCAGTACTTC.

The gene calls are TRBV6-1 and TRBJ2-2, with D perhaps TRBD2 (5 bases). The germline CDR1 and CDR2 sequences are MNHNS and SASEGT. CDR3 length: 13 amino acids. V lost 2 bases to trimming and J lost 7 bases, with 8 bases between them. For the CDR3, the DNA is TGTGCCAGCAGTGAACTAGCCGTCGGGGAGCTGTTTTTT. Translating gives CASSELAVGELFF.

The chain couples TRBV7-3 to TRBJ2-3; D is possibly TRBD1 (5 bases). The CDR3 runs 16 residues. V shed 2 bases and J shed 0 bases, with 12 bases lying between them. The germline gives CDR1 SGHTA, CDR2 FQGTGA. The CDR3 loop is CASSLSTGPSTDTQYF. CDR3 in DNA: TGTGCCAGCAGCTTATCTACAGGACCAAGCACAGATACGCAGTATTTT.

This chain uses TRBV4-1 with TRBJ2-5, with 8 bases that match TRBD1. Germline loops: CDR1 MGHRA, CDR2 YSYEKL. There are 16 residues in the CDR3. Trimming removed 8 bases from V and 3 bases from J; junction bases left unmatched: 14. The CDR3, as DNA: TGCGCCAGCGGGTGGACAGGGCTTTCAGTGGAAGAGACCCAGTACTTC. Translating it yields CASGWTGLSVEETQYF.

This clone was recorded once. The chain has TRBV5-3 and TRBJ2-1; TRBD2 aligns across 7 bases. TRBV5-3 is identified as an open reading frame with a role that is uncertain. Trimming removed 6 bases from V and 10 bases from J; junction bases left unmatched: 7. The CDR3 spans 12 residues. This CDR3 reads CARTGTTREQFF. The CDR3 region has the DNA TGTGCCAGAACCGGGACTACCAGAGAGCAGTTCTTC.

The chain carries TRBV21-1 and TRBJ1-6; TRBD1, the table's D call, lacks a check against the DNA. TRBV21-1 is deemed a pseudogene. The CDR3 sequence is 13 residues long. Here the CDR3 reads CASSKDSYSPLHF. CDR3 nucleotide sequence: TGTGCCAGCAGCAAGGACAGTTATTCACCCCTCCACTTT.

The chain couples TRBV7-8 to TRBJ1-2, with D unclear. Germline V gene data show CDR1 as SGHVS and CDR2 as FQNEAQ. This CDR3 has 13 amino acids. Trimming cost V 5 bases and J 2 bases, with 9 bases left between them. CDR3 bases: TGTGCCAGCAGCCAAACGGGAAACTATGGCTACACCTTC. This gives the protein CASSQTGNYGYTF.

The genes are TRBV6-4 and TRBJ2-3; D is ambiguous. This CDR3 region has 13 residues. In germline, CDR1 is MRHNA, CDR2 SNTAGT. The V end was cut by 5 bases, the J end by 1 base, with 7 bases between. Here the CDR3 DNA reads TGTGCCAGCAGTCAGCAGGGCACAGATACGCAGTATTTT. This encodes CASSQQGTDTQYF.

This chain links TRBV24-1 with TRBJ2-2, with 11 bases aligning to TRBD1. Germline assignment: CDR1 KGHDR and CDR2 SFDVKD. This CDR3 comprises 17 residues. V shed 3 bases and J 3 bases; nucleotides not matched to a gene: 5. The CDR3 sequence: CATSDTGTGGDTGELFF. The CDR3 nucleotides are TGTGCCACCAGTGATACGGGGACAGGGGGGGACACCGGGGAGCTGTTTTTT.

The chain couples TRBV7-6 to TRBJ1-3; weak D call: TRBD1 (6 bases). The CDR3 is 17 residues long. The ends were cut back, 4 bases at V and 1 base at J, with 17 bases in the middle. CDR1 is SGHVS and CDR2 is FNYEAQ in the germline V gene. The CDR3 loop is CASSSEGTQGSGNTIYF. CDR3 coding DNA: TGTGCCAGCAGCTCAGAGGGGACACAGGGATCTGGAAACACCATATATTTT.

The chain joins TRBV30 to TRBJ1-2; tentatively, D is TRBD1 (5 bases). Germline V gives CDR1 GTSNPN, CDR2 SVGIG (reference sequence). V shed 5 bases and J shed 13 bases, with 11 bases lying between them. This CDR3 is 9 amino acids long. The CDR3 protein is CAWGRGLTF. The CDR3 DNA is TGTGCCTGGGGTAGGGGTCTCACCTTC. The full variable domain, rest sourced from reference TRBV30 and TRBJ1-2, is SQTIHQWPATLVQPVGSPLSLECTVEGTSNPNLYWYRQAAGRGLQLLFYSVGIGQISSEVPQNLSASRPQDRQFILSSKKLLLSDSGFYLCAWGRGLTFGSGTRLTVV.

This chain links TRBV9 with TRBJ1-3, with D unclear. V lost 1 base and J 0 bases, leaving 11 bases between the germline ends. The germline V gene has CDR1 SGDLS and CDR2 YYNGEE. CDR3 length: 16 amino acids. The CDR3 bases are TGTGCCAGCAGCGTAAGTGGCCAGATCTCTGGAAACACCATATATTTT. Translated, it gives CASSVSGQISGNTIYF.

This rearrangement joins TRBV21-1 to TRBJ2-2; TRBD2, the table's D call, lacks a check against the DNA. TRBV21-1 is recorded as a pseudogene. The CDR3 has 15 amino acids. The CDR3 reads CASSQGGGFTGELFF. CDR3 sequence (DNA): TGTGCCAGCAGCCAGGGAGGCGGGTTCACCGGGGAGCTGTTTTTT.

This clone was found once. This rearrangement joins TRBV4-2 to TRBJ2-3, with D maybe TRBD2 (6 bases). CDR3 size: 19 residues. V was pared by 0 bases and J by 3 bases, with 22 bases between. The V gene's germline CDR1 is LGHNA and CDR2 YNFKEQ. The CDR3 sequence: CASSQEGRGLRRRTDTQYF. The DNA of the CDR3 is TGTGCCAGCAGCCAAGAAGGGAGAGGACTACGCCGTAGGACAGATACGCAGTATTTT.